A single sample gave rise to the 14 T cell receptor beta chains below, sequenced in a study of blood T cell repertoires in COVID-19 (dated by TCRdb to the early 2020s). Receptor amplification or capture employed the immunoSEQ multiplex PCR assay. Not all clones reach the TCRdb copy of this immuneACCESS table, which keeps in-frame sequences only. Checked studies attribute under half of the gap to unresolved V genes and leave the rest unexplained. For this sample the table gives roughly 200,000 clones, of which about 86% were detected only once. About 10% of the sample is in the top ten clones. Sample: peripheral blood. The source of these receptors is a woman aged 50 to 65 with COVID-19, enrolled during active disease.

This rearrangement joins TRBV11-3 to TRBJ2-7; TRBD1 matches at 9 bases. Germline V gene lookup returns CDR1 SGHNT and CDR2 YENEEA. The CDR3 runs to 16 residues. With 2 bases clipped from V and 1 base from J, the junction kept 6 bases outside the gene matches. The CDR3 DNA reads as TGTGCCAGCAGCTTATGGGGACAGGGAAAGTCCTACGAGCAGTACTTC. This sequence encodes CASSLWGQGKSYEQYF.

The chain uses TRBV9 and TRBJ2-4; 8 bases are shared with TRBD1. The CDR3 has 16 amino acids. V lost 4 bases and J lost 3; bases outside the gene matches: 9. Germline V gene lookup returns CDR1 SGDLS and CDR2 YYNGEE. The CDR3 nucleotides are TGTGCCAGCAGCCCCGCTGGACAGGGTGGCAAAAACATTCAGTACTTC. It translates to CASSPAGQGGKNIQYF.

This clone was recorded once. V and J are TRBV19 and TRBJ2-7, with 12 bases fitting TRBD2. The CDR3 is made up of 15 amino acids. Germline values: CDR1 LNHDA, CDR2 SQIVND (reference sequence). V lost 4 bases to trimming and J lost 3 bases; unmatched junction nucleotides: 4. The CDR3 DNA follows: TGTGCCAGTAGTACTACTAGCGGGGGGCTCTACGAGCAGTACTTC. Translated, it gives CASSTTSGGLYEQYF.

This chain connects TRBV5-1 to TRBJ2-2; TRBD1 agrees at 8 bases. Germline CDR1 reads SGHRS; CDR2 reads YFSETQ. The CDR3 extends over 16 amino acids. V lost 2 bases, J lost 0 bases, and 3 bases stayed unmatched. As DNA, the CDR3 is TGCGCCAGCAGCTTCAGGGGGCCATCGAACACCGGGGAGCTGTTTTTT. Amino acids: CASSFRGPSNTGELFF.

The CDR3 loop is CASSYGTGNYYGYTF. Written as DNA, the CDR3 is TGCGCCAGCAGCTACGGGACAGGCAATTACTATGGCTACACCTTC. V and J are TRBV5-1 and TRBJ1-2; TRBD1 matches 8 bases. The germline V gene encodes CDR1 SGHRS and CDR2 YFSETQ. This CDR3 has 15 amino acids. Unmatched junction bases numbered 7, after V lost 3 bases and J lost 3 bases.

The rearrangement uses TRBV19 and TRBJ1-4; a weak D match, TRBD1 (5 bases). V lost 4 bases and J lost 6, with 12 bases in between. CDR3 length: 14 residues. The V gene's germline CDR1 is LNHDA and CDR2 SQIVND (reference sequence). The DNA for the CDR3 is TGTGCCAGTAGTACTTGGGGGGGGGATGAAAAACTGTTTTTT. Protein: CASSTWGGDEKLFF.

V gene TRBV5-1 combines with J gene TRBJ1-2, with D unresolved. Deletions cut 0 bases from V and 7 bases from J, with 10 bases between. The CDR3 loop spans 13 amino acids. CDR1 and CDR2 from the germline V gene are SGHRS and YFSETQ. In DNA, the CDR3 is TGCGCCAGCAGCTTGGAATCATCGGGTGGCTACACCTTC. Translated, it gives CASSLESSGGYTF.

The chain links TRBV11-2 to TRBJ1-1; TRBD1 might be the D (6 bases). Germline V gene sequence: CDR1 SGHAT, CDR2 FQNNGV. The CDR3 sequence is 16 residues long. Trimming shortened V by 1 base and J by 4 bases, and 16 bases separated the two germline ends. The CDR3 sequence: CASSLVFGGAGTEAFF. The CDR3 DNA reads TGTGCCAGCAGCTTAGTTTTTGGGGGGGCCGGCACTGAAGCTTTCTTT. The full variable domain, its missing parts supplied by reference TRBV11-2 and TRBJ1-1, is EAGVAQSPRYKIIEKRQSVAFWCNPISGHATLYWYQQILGQGPKLLIQFQNNGVVDDSQLPKDRFSAERLKGVDSTLKIQPAKLEDSAVYLCASSLVFGGAGTEAFFGQGTRLTVV.

The genes are TRBV15 and TRBJ2-1; D is unclear. The germline V gene has CDR1 LNHNV and CDR2 YYDKDF (reference sequence). Trimming took 0 bases from V and 2 from J, leaving 8 bases between them. The CDR3 totals 15 residues. This CDR3 is CATSRDSPAYNEQFF. The CDR3 DNA follows: TGTGCCACCAGCAGAGATTCCCCGGCCTACAATGAGCAGTTCTTC.

J is TRBJ2-2 and V is TRBV11-3; the match to TRBD2 covers 10 bases. V gave up 1 base and J gave up 6 bases; unmatched junction bases: 8. From germline, CDR1 is SGHNT and CDR2 YENEEA. This CDR3 is 17 amino acids long. Written as DNA, the CDR3 is TGTGCCAGCAGCTTAGCCTCTAGCGGGGGAAAAGCCGGGGAGCTGTTTTTT. Its translation is CASSLASSGGKAGELFF. Supplemented by reference TRBV11-3 and TRBJ2-2, the full variable domain reads EAGVVQSPRYKIIEKKQPVAFWCNPISGHNTLYWYLQNLGQGPELLIRYENEEAVDDSQLPKDRFSAERLKGVDSTLKIQPAELGDSAVYLCASSLASSGGKAGELFFGEGSRLTVL.

V gene TRBV19 combines with J gene TRBJ2-3, with 7 positions matching TRBD1. CDR1 is LNHDA and CDR2 is SQIVND in the germline V gene (reference sequence). The CDR3 runs to 13 residues. J lost 3 bases, V lost 10 bases, and 7 bases had no gene match. CDR3 sequence: CATGNRGTDTQYF. The CDR3 coding sequence is TGTGCCACCGGTAACAGGGGTACAGATACGCAGTATTTT.

This chain uses TRBV5-4 with TRBJ2-2; 8 nucleotides match TRBD1. The CDR3 spans 14 residues. Trimming cost V 4 bases and J 7 bases; bases outside gene matches: 6. Germline CDR1 and CDR2: SGHNT and YYREEE (reference sequence). CDR3 sequence: CASSGDRSGGELFF. Written as DNA, the CDR3 is TGTGCCAGCAGCGGGGACAGGTCCGGCGGGGAGCTGTTTTTT. Full variable domain (rest looked up from reference TRBV5-4 and TRBJ2-2): ETGVTQSPTHLIKTRGQQVTLRCSSQSGHNTVSWYQQALGQGPQFIFQYYREEENGRGNFPPRFSGLQFPNYSSELNVNALELDDSALYLCASSGDRSGGELFFGEGSRLTVL.

This clone is a singleton in its sample. The chain is built from TRBV27 and TRBJ2-6, with 8 bases aligning to TRBD1. The V gene end was trimmed by 5 bases and the J gene end by 4 bases; junction bases not matched to a gene: 4. This CDR3 region has 15 residues. From germline, CDR1 is MNHEY and CDR2 SMNVEV (reference sequence). CDR3 loop: CASSRTGPGANVLTF. The CDR3, as DNA: TGTGCCAGCAGTCGGACAGGGCCCGGGGCCAACGTCCTGACTTTC.

This clone was recorded at least ten times. The chain combines TRBV6-2 or TRBV6-3 with TRBJ1-2; 9 nucleotides line up with TRBD1. V was clipped by 3 bases and J by 5 bases; unmatched bases: 10. The CDR3 has 16 residues. The germline gives CDR1 MNHEY, CDR2 SVGEGT. The CDR3 loop reads CASSYLRTGGGYGYTF. The CDR3 region has the DNA TGTGCCAGCAGTTATTTGCGTACAGGGGGCGGATATGGCTACACCTTC.